This is a list of T cell receptor beta chains from one sample in a study of cytomegalovirus exposure and HLA in healthy donors. Measured with immunoSEQ multiplex PCR; TCRdb has only the in-frame clones, and not every one. The sample yields about 200,000 clones, about four fifths seen once. Input material: PBMCs. Receptors were obtained from a man aged 40-49 years in good health and CMV-seropositive. The CDR3 runs from the conserved cysteine through the conserved F or W. The D gene is left open where the match is weak. For some rows the clone size is stated as once, few or many, or as a class when expanded; others skip it.

V gene	clone size	J gene	D gene	CDR3 DNA	CDR3 protein
TRBV7-8	once	TRBJ2-7	NA	TGTGCCAGCAGCTCAGGGTTAAAGCAGTACTTC	CASSSGLKQYF
TRBV10-3	once	TRBJ2-7	TRBD2	TGTGCCATCAGTTTCGCGACTAGCGGTAGAACCTACGAGCAGTACTTC	CAISFATSGRTYEQYF
TRBV27	once	TRBJ1-1	NA	TGTGCCAGCAAAAGACAGGAGAACACTGAAGCTTTCTTT	CASKRQENTEAFF
TRBV6-6	once	TRBJ1-2	NA	TGTGCCAGCAGTTCAGGGGTTGGCTACACCTTC	CASSSGVGYTF
TRBV30	NA	TRBJ2-1	TRBD2	TGTGCCCTGGGGACTAGCGGGAGCGATTGGAATGAGCAGTTCTTC	CALGTSGSDWNEQFF
TRBV9	NA	TRBJ2-1	NA	TGTGCCAGCAGCCCCAGGGGCAGCGGGGTTTACAATGAGCAGTTCTTC	CASSPRGSGVYNEQFF
TRBV5-1	NA	TRBJ1-1	TRBD1	TGCGCCAGCAGCTTGACCCGGACAGGTCAGGACACTGAAGCTTTCTTT	CASSLTRTGQDTEAFF
TRBV28	once	TRBJ1-1	NA	TGTGCCAGCAGAACAGGGATTGAAGCTTTCTTT	CASRTGIEAFF
TRBV27	NA	TRBJ2-3	TRBD2	TGTGCCAGCAGTTTAGTCGCCGGACTAGCGGGAGGGTGGTATTTT	CASSLVAGLAGGWYF
TRBV4-2	NA	TRBJ2-7	NA	TGTGCCAGCAGCCAAGATGCGAGACAGGCGGACGAGCAGTACTTC	CASSQDARQADEQYF
TRBV5-1	NA	TRBJ2-1	NA	TGCGCCAGCAGCTTGTTAGGGAGCGCCTTCTACAATGAGCAGTTCTTC	CASSLLGSAFYNEQFF
TRBV11-3	NA	TRBJ2-1	NA	TGTGCCAGCAGCTCACGAAGAGCGCGACCCTACAATGAGCAGTTCTTC	CASSSRRARPYNEQFF
TRBV7-3	NA	TRBJ2-1	NA	TGTGCCAGCAGCCCAGGGCCAGCGGAGGGGAATGAGCAGTTCTTC	CASSPGPAEGNEQFF
TRBV5-5	NA	TRBJ2-1	NA	TGTGCCAGCAGCTGGCGGGGTAATGAGCAGTTCTTC	CASSWRGNEQFF
TRBV6-5	NA	TRBJ1-1	TRBD1	TGTGCCAGCAGTTACTTCGAGGGGGCGTTCGACACTGAAGCTTTCTTT	CASSYFEGAFDTEAFF
TRBV6-5	few	TRBJ1-1	TRBD1	TGTGCCAGCAGTCCAGGACAGGGTAACGCTGAAGCTTTCTTT	CASSPGQGNAEAFF